This T cell receptor (beta chain) came from a study of blood T cell repertoires in COVID-19. Exposed enrollees had met someone with a PCR-confirmed or clinician-diagnosed COVID-19 case at some point within the 2 weeks before study entry. TCRdb's table, derived via immunoSEQ multiplex PCR, lists solely in-frame clones and lacks some. Of roughly 140,000 clones in the sample, 84% were seen once. Germline V gene sequence: CDR1 KGHDR, CDR2 SFDVKD. This CDR3 comprises 14 residues. The V end lost 7 bases, the J end lost 5 bases, and 11 bases lay between the germline ends. This receptor was identified in a woman in her fifties or sixties who had been exposed to COVID-19. The sequencing input was PBMCs or T cells enriched from blood (not recorded which). The genes are TRBV24-1 and TRBJ1-6; D might be TRBD1 (6 bases). DNA for the CDR3: TGTGCCACCAGGAGGGGGGGAAATAATTCACCCCTCCACTTT. This translates into CATRRGGNNSPLHF.